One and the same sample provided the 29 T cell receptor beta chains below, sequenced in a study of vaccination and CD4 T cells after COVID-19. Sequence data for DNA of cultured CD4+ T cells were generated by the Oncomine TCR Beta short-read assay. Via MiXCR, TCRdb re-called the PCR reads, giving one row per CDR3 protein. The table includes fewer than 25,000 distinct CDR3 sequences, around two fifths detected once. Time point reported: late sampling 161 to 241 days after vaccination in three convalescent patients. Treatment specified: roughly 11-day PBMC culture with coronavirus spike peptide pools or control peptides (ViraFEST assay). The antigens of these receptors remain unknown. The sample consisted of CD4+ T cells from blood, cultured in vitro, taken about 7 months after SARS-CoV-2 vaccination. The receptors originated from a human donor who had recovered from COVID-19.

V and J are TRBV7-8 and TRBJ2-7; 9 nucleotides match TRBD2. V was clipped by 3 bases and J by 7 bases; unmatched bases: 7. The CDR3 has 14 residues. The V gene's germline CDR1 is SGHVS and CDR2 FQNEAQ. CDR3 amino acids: CASSLKSGGREQYF. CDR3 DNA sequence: TGTGCCAGCAGCTTGAAAAGCGGGGGGAGGGAGCAGTACTTC.

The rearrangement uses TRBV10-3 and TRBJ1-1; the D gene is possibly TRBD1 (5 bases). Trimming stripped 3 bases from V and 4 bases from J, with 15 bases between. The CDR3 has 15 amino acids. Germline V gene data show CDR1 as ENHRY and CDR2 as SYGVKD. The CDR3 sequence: CAISEPLTGLTEAFF. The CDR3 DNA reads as TGTGCCATCAGTGAACCGCTTACAGGCCTCACTGAAGCTTTCTTT.

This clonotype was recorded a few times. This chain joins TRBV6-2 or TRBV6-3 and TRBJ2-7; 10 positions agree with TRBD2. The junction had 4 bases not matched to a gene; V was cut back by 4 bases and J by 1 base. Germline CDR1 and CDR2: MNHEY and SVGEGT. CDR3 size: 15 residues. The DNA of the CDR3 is TGTGCCAGCAGTTTCCGGACTAGCGGTTCCTACGAGCAGTACTTC. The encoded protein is CASSFRTSGSYEQYF.

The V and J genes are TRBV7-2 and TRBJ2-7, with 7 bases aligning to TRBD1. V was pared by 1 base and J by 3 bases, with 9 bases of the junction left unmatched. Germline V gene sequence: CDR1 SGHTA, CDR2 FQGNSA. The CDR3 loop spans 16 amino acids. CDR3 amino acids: CASSLGPTGDSYEQYF. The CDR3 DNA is TGTGCCAGCAGCTTAGGACCTACAGGGGATAGCTACGAGCAGTACTTC.

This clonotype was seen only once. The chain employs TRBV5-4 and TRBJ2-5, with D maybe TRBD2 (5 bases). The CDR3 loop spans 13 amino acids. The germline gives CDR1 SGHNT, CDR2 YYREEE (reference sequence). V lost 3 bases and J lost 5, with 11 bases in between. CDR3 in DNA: TGTGCCAGCAGCTCACCGGGGTGGGAGACCCAGTACTTC. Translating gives CASSSPGWETQYF.

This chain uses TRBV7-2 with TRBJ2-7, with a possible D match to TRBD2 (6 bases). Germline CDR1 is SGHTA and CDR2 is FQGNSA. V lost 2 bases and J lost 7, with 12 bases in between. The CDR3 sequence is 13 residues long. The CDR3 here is CASSLTGVREQYF. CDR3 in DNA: TGTGCCAGCAGCTTAACGGGGGTGAGGGAGCAGTACTTC.

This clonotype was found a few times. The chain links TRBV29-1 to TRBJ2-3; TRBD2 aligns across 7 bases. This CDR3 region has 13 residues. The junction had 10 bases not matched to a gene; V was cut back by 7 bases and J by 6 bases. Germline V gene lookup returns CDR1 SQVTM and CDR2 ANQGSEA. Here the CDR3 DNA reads TGCAGCGCCTGGAGCGGGATGGGTGATACGCAGTATTTT. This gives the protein CSAWSGMGDTQYF.

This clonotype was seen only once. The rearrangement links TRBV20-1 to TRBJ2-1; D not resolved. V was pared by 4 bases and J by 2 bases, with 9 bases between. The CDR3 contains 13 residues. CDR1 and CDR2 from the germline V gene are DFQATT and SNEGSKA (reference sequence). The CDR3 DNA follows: TGCAGTGCTATACATAAGACCTACAATGAGCAGTTCTTC. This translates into CSAIHKTYNEQFF.

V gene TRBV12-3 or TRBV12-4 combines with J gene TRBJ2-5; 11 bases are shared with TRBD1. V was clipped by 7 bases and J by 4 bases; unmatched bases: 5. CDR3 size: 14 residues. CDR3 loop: CASTGTGGGETQYF. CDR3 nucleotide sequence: TGTGCCAGCACCGGGACAGGGGGGGGAGAGACCCAGTACTTC.

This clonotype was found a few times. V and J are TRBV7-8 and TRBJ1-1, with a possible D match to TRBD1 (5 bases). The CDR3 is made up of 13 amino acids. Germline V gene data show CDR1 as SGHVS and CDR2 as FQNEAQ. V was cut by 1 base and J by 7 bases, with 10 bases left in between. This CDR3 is CASSLVGGVEAFF. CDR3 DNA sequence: TGTGCCAGCAGCTTAGTGGGAGGGGTTGAAGCTTTCTTT.

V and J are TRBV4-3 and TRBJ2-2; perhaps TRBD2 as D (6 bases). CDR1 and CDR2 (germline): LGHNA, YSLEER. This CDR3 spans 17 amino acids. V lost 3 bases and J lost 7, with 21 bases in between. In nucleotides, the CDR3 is TGCGCCAGCAGCCAGGGATCGGGCCCGGGGGTCGGCGGGGAGCTGTTTTTT. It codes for CASSQGSGPGVGGELFF.

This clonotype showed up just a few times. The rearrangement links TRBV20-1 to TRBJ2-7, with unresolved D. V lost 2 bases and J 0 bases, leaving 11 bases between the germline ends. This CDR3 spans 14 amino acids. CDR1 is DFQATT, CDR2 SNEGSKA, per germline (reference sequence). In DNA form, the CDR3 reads TGCAGTGCTAGATCAGGCTCAAGCTCCTACGAGCAGTACTTC. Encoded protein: CSARSGSSSYEQYF.

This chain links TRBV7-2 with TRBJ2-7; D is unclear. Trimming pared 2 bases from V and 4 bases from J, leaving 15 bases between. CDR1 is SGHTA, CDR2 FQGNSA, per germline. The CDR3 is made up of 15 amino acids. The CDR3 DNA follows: TGTGCCAGCAGCTTAAGCGTGAGCAGAACTTACGAGCAGTACTTC. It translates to CASSLSVSRTYEQYF. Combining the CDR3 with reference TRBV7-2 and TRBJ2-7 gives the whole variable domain GAGVSQSPSNKVTEKGKDVELRCDPISGHTALYWYRQSLGQGLEFLIYFQGNSAPDKSGLPSDRFSAERTGGSVSTLTIQRTQQEDSAVYLCASSLSVSRTYEQYFGPGTRLTVT.

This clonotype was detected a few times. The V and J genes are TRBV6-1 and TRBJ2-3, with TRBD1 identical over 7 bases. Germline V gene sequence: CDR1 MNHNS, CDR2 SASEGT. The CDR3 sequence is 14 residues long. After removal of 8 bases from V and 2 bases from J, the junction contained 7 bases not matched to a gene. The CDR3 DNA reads TGTGCCAGCGCACAGGGGCCTGACACAGATACGCAGTATTTT. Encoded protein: CASAQGPDTDTQYF.

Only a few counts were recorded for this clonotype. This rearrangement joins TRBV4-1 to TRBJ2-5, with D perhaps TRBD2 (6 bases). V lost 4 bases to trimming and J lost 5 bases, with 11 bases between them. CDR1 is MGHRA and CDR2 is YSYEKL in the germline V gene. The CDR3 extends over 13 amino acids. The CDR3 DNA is TGCGCCAGCAGCCGACTAGTTGTGGAGACCCAGTACTTC. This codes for CASSRLVVETQYF.

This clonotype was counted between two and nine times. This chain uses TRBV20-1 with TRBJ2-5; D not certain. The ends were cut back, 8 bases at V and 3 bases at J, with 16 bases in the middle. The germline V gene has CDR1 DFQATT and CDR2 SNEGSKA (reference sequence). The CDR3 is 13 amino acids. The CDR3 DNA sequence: TGCAGTTCGGTGTTGGGCGCTAAAGAGACCCAGTACTTC. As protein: CSSVLGAKETQYF.

CDR3 in amino acids: CSGGTGALAGRTQYF. The CDR3 DNA sequence: TGCAGCGGCGGAACAGGGGCCCTCGCAGGTCGGACCCAGTACTTC. The V gene is TRBV29-1, the J gene TRBJ2-5; 7 bases are shared with TRBD1. The CDR3 has 15 residues. Germline loops: CDR1 SQVTM, CDR2 ANQGSEA. J gave up 7 bases and V 7 bases, and 18 bases lay outside the gene matches.

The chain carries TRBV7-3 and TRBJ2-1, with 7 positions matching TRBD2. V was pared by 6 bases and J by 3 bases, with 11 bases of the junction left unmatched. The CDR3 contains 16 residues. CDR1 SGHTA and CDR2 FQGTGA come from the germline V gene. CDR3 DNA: TGTGCCAGCAGTCCGACCTGGGGGGGAGACTACAATGAGCAGTTCTTC. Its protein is CASSPTWGGDYNEQFF.

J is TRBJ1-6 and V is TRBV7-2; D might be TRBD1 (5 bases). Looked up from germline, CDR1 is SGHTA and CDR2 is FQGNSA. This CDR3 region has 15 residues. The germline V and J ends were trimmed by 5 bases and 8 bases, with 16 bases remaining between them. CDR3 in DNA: TGTGCCAGCAGCCGAGAGCAGGGACTATATTCACCCCTCCACTTT. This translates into CASSREQGLYSPLHF.

CDR3 residues: CSARVPHSPLHF. In DNA form, the CDR3 reads TGCAGTGCTAGAGTACCCCATTCACCCCTCCACTTT. The chain recombines TRBV20-1 with TRBJ1-6; D is ambiguous. Trimming took off 1 base at V and 8 bases at J, with 6 bases between the two ends. From germline, CDR1 is DFQATT and CDR2 SNEGSKA (reference sequence). The CDR3 extends over 12 amino acids.

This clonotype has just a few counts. The DNA of the CDR3 is TGTGCCAGCAGCCCGGACAGGGGAAAGAACACTGAAGCTTTCTTT. Translation gives CASSPDRGKNTEAFF. The chain recombines TRBV7-9 with TRBJ1-1, with 9 bases lining up with TRBD1. Looked up from germline, CDR1 is SEHNR and CDR2 is FQNEAQ (reference sequence). The CDR3 consists of 15 residues. The V segment lost 5 bases and the J segment 1 base; nucleotides outside the gene matches: 5.

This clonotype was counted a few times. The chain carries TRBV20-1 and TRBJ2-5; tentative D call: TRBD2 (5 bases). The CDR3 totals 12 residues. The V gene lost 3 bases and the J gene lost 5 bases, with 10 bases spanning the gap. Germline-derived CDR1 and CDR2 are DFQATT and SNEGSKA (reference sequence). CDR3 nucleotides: TGCAGTGCTAGTCGGCGGAGGGAGACCCAGTACTTC. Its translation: CSASRRRETQYF.

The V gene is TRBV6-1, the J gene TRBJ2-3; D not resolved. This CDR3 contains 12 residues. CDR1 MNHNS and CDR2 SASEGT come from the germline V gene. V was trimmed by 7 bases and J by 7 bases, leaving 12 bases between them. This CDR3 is CASMIRLHTQYF. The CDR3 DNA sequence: TGTGCCAGCATGATACGTTTGCATACGCAGTATTTT.

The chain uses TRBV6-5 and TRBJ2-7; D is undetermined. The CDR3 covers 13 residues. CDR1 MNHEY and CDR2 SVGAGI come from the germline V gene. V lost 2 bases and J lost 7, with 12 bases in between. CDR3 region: CASSYRRSDEQYF. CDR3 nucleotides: TGTGCCAGCAGTTACCGGAGAAGCGATGAGCAGTACTTC.

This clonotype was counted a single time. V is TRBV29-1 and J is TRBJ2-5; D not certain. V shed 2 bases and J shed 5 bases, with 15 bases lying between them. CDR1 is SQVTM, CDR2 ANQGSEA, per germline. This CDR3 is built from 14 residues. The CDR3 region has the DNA TGCAGCGTTGAATCCTATTGGGGTACGGAGACCCAGTACTTC. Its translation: CSVESYWGTETQYF.

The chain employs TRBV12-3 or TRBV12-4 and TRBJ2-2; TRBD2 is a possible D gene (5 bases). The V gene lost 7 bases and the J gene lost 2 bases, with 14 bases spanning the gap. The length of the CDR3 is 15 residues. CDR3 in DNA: TGTGCCAGCATGCCCCACAGCGGAAACACCGGGGAGCTGTTTTTT. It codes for CASMPHSGNTGELFF.

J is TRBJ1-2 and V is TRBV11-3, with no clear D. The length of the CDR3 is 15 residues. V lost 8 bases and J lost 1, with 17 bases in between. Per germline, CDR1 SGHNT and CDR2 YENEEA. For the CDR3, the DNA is TGTGCCAGCCCGGCTCGGATCTCCCTTAACTATGGCTACACCTTC. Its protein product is CASPARISLNYGYTF.

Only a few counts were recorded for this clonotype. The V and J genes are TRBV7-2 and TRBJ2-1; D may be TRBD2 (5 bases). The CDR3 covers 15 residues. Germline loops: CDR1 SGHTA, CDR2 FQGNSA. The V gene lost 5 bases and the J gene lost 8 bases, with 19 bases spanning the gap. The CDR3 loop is CASSPGPGIPHEQFF. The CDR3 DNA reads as TGTGCCAGCAGCCCAGGTCCCGGGATCCCTCATGAGCAGTTCTTC.

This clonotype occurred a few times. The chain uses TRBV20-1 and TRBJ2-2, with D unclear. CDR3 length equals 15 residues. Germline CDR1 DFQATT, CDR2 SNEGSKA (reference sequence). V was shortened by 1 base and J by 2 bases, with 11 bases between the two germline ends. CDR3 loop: CSARAGPENTGELFF. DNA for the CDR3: TGCAGTGCTAGAGCCGGGCCGGAAAACACCGGGGAGCTGTTTTTT.